The 25 T cell receptor beta chains below were found in one sample sequenced in a study of T-cell memory formation after mild COVID-19. TCRdb recomputed calls from the 5' RACE reads with MiXCR, one row per CDR3 protein. Here the sample spans 200,000 or so distinct CDR3 sequences, 15% to 20% being singletons. Sequencing input: PBMCs or a T cell subset sorted from them (not recorded which). The receptors were sampled from an adult woman who had mild COVID-19 (a few samples of this study predate the infection). Cell type and time point are not known.

This chain links TRBV4-3 with TRBJ2-3, with 7 bases identical to TRBD2. The V and J ends lost 0 bases and 6 bases, in that order; junction bases with no gene match: 9. The length of the CDR3 is 16 residues. Germline V gene sequence: CDR1 LGHNA, CDR2 YSLEER. The CDR3, as DNA: TGCGCCAGCAGCCAAGAACGCCGGGAGGCAGGGGATACGCAGTATTTT. Translating it yields CASSQERREAGDTQYF.

The sample holds a few counts of this clonotype. V and J are TRBV7-2 and TRBJ2-2, with 8 bases matching TRBD1. Per the germline V gene, CDR1 is SGHTA and CDR2 is FQGNSA. This CDR3 contains 15 residues. V gave up 5 bases and J gave up 6 bases; unmatched junction bases: 8. The DNA for the CDR3 is TGTGCCAGCAGCCCCGGGACAGGATTGTCCGGGGAGCTGTTTTTT. Protein product: CASSPGTGLSGELFF.

This clonotype was detected ten times or more. This chain links TRBV24-1 with TRBJ2-5, with 9 bases identical to TRBD1. The CDR3 has 16 amino acids. CDR1 KGHDR and CDR2 SFDVKD come from the germline V gene. J gave up 4 bases and V 1 base, and 6 bases lay outside the gene matches. CDR3: CATSDFSGTGRETQYF. The CDR3 DNA sequence: TGTGCCACCAGTGATTTCTCCGGGACAGGGAGAGAGACCCAGTACTTC.

This chain links TRBV2 with TRBJ2-2; D is unresolved. CDR1 is SNHLY, CDR2 FYNNEI, per germline. The V gene lost 5 bases and the J gene lost 6 bases, with 10 bases spanning the gap. This CDR3 has 13 residues. CDR3 nucleotide sequence: TGTGCCAGCAGTTCCAACGCCGCCGGGGAGCTGTTTTTT. Its translation: CASSSNAAGELFF.

The CDR3, as DNA: TGTGCCACCAGCAGAGGACAGGGAGGGTACAATGAGCAGTTCTTC. This translates into CATSRGQGGYNEQFF. The chain combines TRBV15 with TRBJ2-1, with D perhaps matching TRBD1 or TRBD2 (7 bases each). The CDR3 length is 15 residues. CDR1 is LNHNV and CDR2 is YYDKDF in the germline V gene (reference sequence). V was pared by 1 base and J by 4 bases, with 11 bases between.

Only a few counts were recorded for this clonotype. The gene calls are TRBV5-1 and TRBJ2-7, with 10 bases fitting TRBD2. Germline loops: CDR1 SGHRS, CDR2 YFSETQ. The CDR3 consists of 15 residues. After removal of 3 bases from V and 5 bases from J, the junction contained 8 bases not matched to a gene. The chain's CDR3 is CASSSSGRADHEQYF. CDR3 nucleotide sequence: TGCGCCAGCAGCTCGAGCGGGAGGGCCGATCACGAGCAGTACTTC. Complete variable domain (other parts from reference TRBV5-1 and TRBJ2-7): KAGVTQTPRYLIKTRGQQVTLSCSPISGHRSVSWYQQTPGQGLQFLFEYFSETQRNKGNFPGRFSGRQFSNSRSEMNVSTLELGDSALYLCASSSSGRADHEQYFGPGTRLTVT.

In its sample, this clonotype was seen a few times. The genes are TRBV7-6 and TRBJ2-1, with 11 nucleotides matching TRBD2. This CDR3 is built from 16 residues. Unmatched junction bases numbered 4, after V lost 5 bases and J lost 1 base. CDR1 and CDR2 from the germline V gene are SGHVS and FNYEAQ. CDR3 sequence: CASSKIAGGSYNEQFF. In nucleotides, the CDR3 is TGTGCCAGCAGCAAAATAGCGGGAGGGTCCTACAATGAGCAGTTCTTC.

This chain links TRBV2 with TRBJ2-7; no reliable D call. CDR3 length: 13 residues. Trimming stripped 4 bases from V and 7 bases from J, with 14 bases between. In germline, CDR1 is SNHLY, CDR2 FYNNEI. CDR3 nucleotides: TGTGCCAGCAGTGGCGCCACAGTTGGGGAGCAGTACTTC. It yields the protein CASSGATVGEQYF.

At least ten counts were recorded for this clonotype. This chain uses TRBV4-3 with TRBJ2-5; D ambiguous. This CDR3 region has 15 residues. Germline assignment: CDR1 LGHNA and CDR2 YSLEER. The germline V and J ends were trimmed by 0 bases and 1 base, with 9 bases remaining between them. CDR3 sequence: CASSQDRALQETQYF. The CDR3 DNA reads TGCGCCAGCAGCCAAGATAGGGCTCTCCAAGAGACCCAGTACTTC.

In this sample, this clonotype turned up a few times. The chain couples TRBV29-1 to TRBJ1-1, with D perhaps matching TRBD1 (6 bases). Germline CDR1 and CDR2: SQVTM and ANQGSEA. This CDR3 spans 15 amino acids. Deletions cut 7 bases from V and 0 bases from J, with 18 bases between. CDR3 residues: CSAEGGGRLNTEAFF. DNA of the CDR3: TGCAGCGCCGAGGGGGGAGGTAGGCTGAACACTGAAGCTTTCTTT.

This chain links TRBV7-2 with TRBJ1-1; the match to TRBD1 covers 7 bases. The CDR3 contains 14 residues. Germline assignment: CDR1 SGHTA and CDR2 FQGNSA. Trimming took 4 bases from V and 3 from J; bases not matched to a gene: 5. The CDR3 DNA is TGTGCCAGCAGCTCACAGGGGACACACACTGAAGCTTTCTTT. Translated: CASSSQGTHTEAFF.

The chain links TRBV7-2 to TRBJ2-7, with 10 bases that match TRBD2. J was trimmed by 2 bases and V by 5 bases; bases with no gene match: 9. This CDR3 spans 16 amino acids. The germline V gene has CDR1 SGHTA and CDR2 FQGNSA. The CDR3, as DNA: TGTGCCAGCAGCCCCAGCGGGCTAGCGGGAGCCTACGAGCAGTACTTC. Its protein is CASSPSGLAGAYEQYF.

This clonotype was seen more than once but under ten times. The junction shows a germline mismatch at one end, possibly a read error. V gene TRBV2 combines with J gene TRBJ2-7, with unresolved D. Germline V CDR1 and CDR2: SNHLY, FYNNEI. This CDR3 comprises 15 residues. The CDR3 sequence is CASSLLTTSAGEQHF. DNA for the CDR3: TGTGCCAGCAGTCTCCTGACGACCTCCGCCGGAGAGCAGCACTTC.

V is TRBV7-2 and J is TRBJ2-3; 7 bases agree with TRBD2. V dropped 5 bases and J dropped 1; count of bases not matched to a gene: 12. The CDR3 loop spans 17 amino acids. Germline V gene data show CDR1 as SGHTA and CDR2 as FQGNSA. The chain's CDR3 is CASSRGRASGGTDTQYF. The CDR3 coding sequence is TGTGCCAGCAGCCGAGGGAGGGCTAGCGGCGGCACAGATACGCAGTATTTT. Combining the CDR3 with reference TRBV7-2 and TRBJ2-3 gives the whole variable domain GAGVSQSPSNKVTEKGKDVELRCDPISGHTALYWYRQSLGQGLEFLIYFQGNSAPDKSGLPSDRFSAERTGGSVSTLTIQRTQQEDSAVYLCASSRGRASGGTDTQYFGPGTRLTVL.

This clonotype was detected ten times or more. The chain carries TRBV7-2 and TRBJ2-7; 9 bases are a match to TRBD1. CDR1 and CDR2 from the germline V gene are SGHTA and FQGNSA. This CDR3 region has 13 residues. Trimming took 7 bases from V and 3 from J; bases not matched to a gene: 4. CDR3 sequence reads: CASTGTGRYEQYF. The CDR3 coding sequence is TGTGCCAGCACCGGGACAGGGCGCTACGAGCAGTACTTC.

This clonotype was detected only a few times. The chain uses TRBV5-1 and TRBJ2-2; D call uncertain. The CDR3 is 14 amino acids. V was trimmed by 4 bases and J by 6 bases, leaving 13 bases between them. Germline-derived CDR1 and CDR2 are SGHRS and YFSETQ. Written as DNA, the CDR3 is TGCGCCAGCAGCCCACTCCTAGGCGCCGGGGAGCTGTTTTTT. It yields the protein CASSPLLGAGELFF.

V gene TRBV5-1 combines with J gene TRBJ2-5; D not resolved. Germline lookup yields CDR1 SGHRS and CDR2 YFSETQ. The CDR3 is made up of 14 amino acids. The V end was cut by 4 bases, the J end by 5 bases, with 15 bases between. CDR3 loop: CASSPMRSAETQYF. CDR3 bases: TGCGCCAGCAGCCCGATGAGGAGCGCCGAGACCCAGTACTTC.

In this sample, this clonotype turned up a few times. This sequence joins TRBV4-1 and TRBJ2-5, with 8 bases fitting TRBD1. Germline CDR1 reads MGHRA; CDR2 reads YSYEKL. This CDR3 contains 16 residues. Trimming took 0 bases from V and 2 from J; bases not matched to a gene: 5. CDR3 region: CASSQEDRAVQETQYF. CDR3 nucleotide sequence: TGCGCCAGCAGCCAAGAGGACAGGGCCGTGCAAGAGACCCAGTACTTC.

The chain joins TRBV29-1 to TRBJ2-1; 9 nucleotides line up with TRBD1. The CDR3 is 15 residues long. Germline trimming cut 4 bases from V and 4 bases from J; bases unmatched to any gene: 8. In germline, CDR1 is SQVTM, CDR2 ANQGSEA. CDR3 residues: CSVVGDRAFYNEQFF. CDR3 coding DNA: TGCAGCGTTGTGGGGGACAGGGCGTTTTACAATGAGCAGTTCTTC.

This clonotype has a handful of counts. J is TRBJ2-7 and V is TRBV9; 9 bases are shared with TRBD2. There are 16 residues in the CDR3. V shed 0 bases, J shed 1 base, and the junction held 5 bases outside the gene matches. The V gene's germline CDR1 is SGDLS and CDR2 YYNGEE. This chain's CDR3 is CASSVEGSGGSYEQYF. DNA for the CDR3: TGTGCCAGCAGCGTAGAGGGTAGCGGGGGATCCTACGAGCAGTACTTC.

Ten or more counts support this clonotype. The J gene is TRBJ1-6, the V gene TRBV28; tentatively, D is TRBD1 (5 bases). The V gene's germline CDR1 is MDHEN and CDR2 SYDVKM. There are 15 residues in the CDR3. Deletions cut 5 bases from V and 0 bases from J, with 8 bases between. The CDR3 nucleotides read TGTGCCAGCAGTGCCCAGGGCTCCTATAATTCACCCCTCCACTTT. Protein product: CASSAQGSYNSPLHF.

The chain recombines TRBV7-9 with TRBJ1-3; D ambiguous. Trimming took 1 base from V and 0 from J, leaving 10 bases between them. Germline values: CDR1 SEHNR, CDR2 FQNEAQ (reference sequence). The CDR3 length is 16 residues. The CDR3 nucleotides read TGTGCCAGCAGCTTAGGGAGGATTGTCTCTGGAAACACCATATATTTT. It specifies CASSLGRIVSGNTIYF.

This clonotype came up a few times. The V gene is TRBV6-6, the J gene TRBJ2-1; TRBD2 matches 11 bases. This CDR3 has 15 residues. Germline trimming cut 6 bases from V and 7 bases from J; bases unmatched to any gene: 8. CDR1 is MNHNY and CDR2 is SVGAGI in the germline V gene (reference sequence). The CDR3 DNA sequence: TGTGCCAGCAGGCCGCTAGCGGGAGGTAGTAATGAGCAGTTCTTC. Residues: CASRPLAGGSNEQFF.

The J gene is TRBJ2-1, the V gene TRBV29-1; 8 nucleotides match TRBD1. Per germline, CDR1 SQVTM and CDR2 ANQGSEA. V was clipped by 1 base and J by 8 bases; unmatched bases: 7. The CDR3 spans 14 residues. This CDR3 reads CSVEVPGQGYEQFF. CDR3 in DNA: TGCAGCGTTGAAGTCCCTGGACAGGGTTATGAGCAGTTCTTC.

The chain has TRBV4-2 and TRBJ1-2; TRBD1 might be the D (5 bases). V lost 7 bases, J lost 6 bases, and 18 bases lay in between. Germline values: CDR1 LGHNA, CDR2 YNFKEQ. CDR3 length: 14 amino acids. CDR3 bases: TGTGCCAGCATCCCACTTGGGGGTAAGAATGGCTACACCTTC. Encoded protein: CASIPLGGKNGYTF.